This is a list of T cell receptor beta chains from one sample in a study of T cell responses to AZD1222 COVID-19 vaccine. Produced via immunoSEQ multiplex PCR; TCRdb's table is partial and in-frame only. This table holds about 99,000 clones, just over 90% found once. The material was peripheral blood, obtained 28 days after the second AZD1222 dose. Source of these receptors: an adult who received the AZD1222 COVID-19 vaccine. CDR3s include the opening cysteine and the closing phenylalanine or tryptophan. A D gene is named only where the DNA matches it firmly. Clone size is shown for a subset of rows, as once, few, many or a class of expanded clone.

TRBV18,TRBJ1-6,.,.,TGTGCCAGCTCACCCGGAGGGGGACCCCTCCACTTT,CASSPGGGPLHF
TRBV28,TRBJ1-3,.,TRBD1,TGTGCCAGCAGCCTCGACAGGGTTGGAAACACCATATATTTT,CASSLDRVGNTIYF
TRBV9,TRBJ2-5,.,.,TGTGCCAGCAGCGCCACAGGGATAGGGGAGACCCAGTACTTC,CASSATGIGETQYF
TRBV7-9,TRBJ2-1,.,TRBD2,TGTGCCAGCAGCCCACGGACTAGCGGGAGGGAAGGGAATGAGCAGTTCTTC,CASSPRTSGREGNEQFF
TRBV5-6,TRBJ1-3,.,TRBD1,TGTGCCAGCAGCTTTTTTCAGGGGGATGGAAACACCATATATTTT,CASSFFQGDGNTIYF
TRBV2,TRBJ2-1,.,.,TGTGCCAGCAGTGAGTTGCCGAGGAATGAGCAGTTCTTC,CASSELPRNEQFF
TRBV5-1,TRBJ2-5,.,.,TGCGCCAGCAGCTTGGATAATACTCAAGAGACCCAGTACTTC,CASSLDNTQETQYF
TRBV29-1,TRBJ2-7,medium-sized,.,TGCAGCGTTGTACTATCCTACGAGCAGTACTTC,CSVVLSYEQYF
TRBV5-1,TRBJ1-1,.,.,TGCGCCAGCAGCTTAGCAGGGATAGACACTGAAGCTTTCTTT,CASSLAGIDTEAFF
TRBV28,TRBJ1-4,.,.,TGTGCCAGCAGCAGTGTTTTACAGGGCAGAAATGAAAAACTGTTTTTT,CASSSVLQGRNEKLFF
TRBV5-1,TRBJ1-4,.,.,TGCGCCAGCAGCTTGCACAACAGGGCAACTAATGAAAAACTGTTTTTT,CASSLHNRATNEKLFF
TRBV2,TRBJ1-3,.,TRBD1,TGTGCCAGCAGCATCGGACAGGACCTACTCTCTGGAAACACCATATATTTT,CASSIGQDLLSGNTIYF
TRBV6-1,TRBJ2-2,.,TRBD2,TGTGCCAGCAGTGATAGGAGACTAGCGGGAGCCCCCGGGGAGCTGTTTTTT,CASSDRRLAGAPGELFF
TRBV7-2,TRBJ2-2,.,.,TGTGCCAGCAGCCGGGACCTCCTGGCGGCGGGCACCGGGGAGCTGTTTTTT,CASSRDLLAAGTGELFF
TRBV2,TRBJ2-2,.,TRBD1,TGTGCCAGCAGTGATACAGGGGGTGGTATCGGGGAGCTGTTTTTT,CASSDTGGGIGELFF
TRBV27,TRBJ1-2,.,TRBD1,TGTGCCAGCAGTTCGCTCTCAGGGGGCGCCGATGGCTACACCTTC,CASSSLSGGADGYTF
TRBV29-1,TRBJ1-2,.,.,TGCAGCGTCCCCACAGGGATTTCTAACTATGGCTACACCTTC,CSVPTGISNYGYTF
TRBV4-1,TRBJ2-5,.,TRBD1,TGCGCCAGCAGCCAAACTACAGGGGGCCAAGAGACCCAGTACTTC,CASSQTTGGQETQYF
TRBV27,TRBJ2-7,.,.,TGTGCCAGCAGTTACACCGGGAGAAGTAACGAGCAGTACTTC,CASSYTGRSNEQYF
TRBV14,TRBJ1-1,.,TRBD1,TGTGCCAGCAGCAACAGGGGACGGCTGTACACTGAAGCTTTCTTT,CASSNRGRLYTEAFF
TRBV3-1/TRBV3-2,TRBJ1-6,.,.,TGTGCCAGCAGCCAAGGAGCTTCACCCCTCCACTTT,CASSQGASPLHF
TRBV6-1,TRBJ2-3,.,.,TGTGCCAGCAGTGACCCAGGCACAGATACGCAGTATTTT,CASSDPGTDTQYF
TRBV4-1,TRBJ2-2,.,TRBD2,TGCGCCAGCAGCCAAGTGGGACTAGCGGGAGGGAGAACCGGGGAGCTGTTTTTT,CASSQVGLAGGRTGELFF
TRBV18,TRBJ1-4,.,.,TGTGCCAGCTCGCAGTTTGCAACTAATGAAAAACTGTTTTTT,CASSQFATNEKLFF
TRBV6-6,TRBJ2-6,.,TRBD1,TGTGCCACAACAGGGGGCGGTGGGGCCAACGTCCTGACTTTC,CATTGGGGANVLTF
TRBV29-1,TRBJ2-1,once,.,TGCAGCGTTGAGGGTGACTTGTACAATGAGCAGTTCTTC,CSVEGDLYNEQFF
TRBV14,TRBJ2-7,.,TRBD2,TGTGCCAGCAGCCAGGGTAGCGGGAGGGCCTACGAGCAGTACTTC,CASSQGSGRAYEQYF
TRBV25-1,TRBJ1-1,.,.,TGTGCCAGCAGGGAAGCGAACACTGAAGCTTTCTTT,CASREANTEAFF
TRBV28,TRBJ1-3,.,.,TGTGCCTGCAGGGCTGGAAACACCATATATTTT,CACRAGNTIYF
TRBV7-9,TRBJ1-1,.,.,TGTGCCAGCAGTACCTGGGGGGGCACTGAAGCTTTCTTT,CASSTWGGTEAFF
TRBV11-2,TRBJ2-7,.,TRBD1,TGTGCCAGCAGCTTCGGACAGGGCCACTACGAGCAGTACTTC,CASSFGQGHYEQYF
TRBV29-1,TRBJ2-5,.,.,TGCAGCGTTGCTTTGCCAGGGATGGAGACCCAGTACTTC,CSVALPGMETQYF
TRBV5-1,TRBJ2-1,once,.,TGCGCCAGCAGCTTCCAGGGATCCTCCTACAATGAGCAGTTCTTC,CASSFQGSSYNEQFF
TRBV10-3,TRBJ1-1,.,TRBD1,TGTGCCATCAGCAACCCGGACAGGACGAACACTGAAGCTTTCTTT,CAISNPDRTNTEAFF
TRBV19,TRBJ2-1,.,TRBD1,TGTGCCAGTAGTCCCCGGACAGGGACTCACTACAATGAGCAGTTCTTC,CASSPRTGTHYNEQFF
TRBV27,TRBJ2-5,.,.,TGTGCCAGCAGTTTGCGAGATGGGGAGACCCAGTACTTC,CASSLRDGETQYF
TRBV3-1/TRBV3-2,TRBJ2-7,.,.,TGTGCCAGCAGCCAAGAAAGCTACGAGCAGTACTTC,CASSQESYEQYF
TRBV28,TRBJ2-1,.,.,TGTGCCAGCATGGCTCTCGGGTCTAGCTCCTACAATGAGCAGTTCTTC,CASMALGSSSYNEQFF
TRBV7-8,TRBJ2-1,.,TRBD2,TGTGCCAGCAGCTTAAGGCGACGACTAGCGGGGGGTGGTGAGCAGTTCTTC,CASSLRRRLAGGGEQFF
TRBV10-2,TRBJ2-1,.,.,TGCGCCAGCATCCAGGGAGGGGGAGATGAGCAGTTCTTC,CASIQGGGDEQFF
TRBV11-1,TRBJ2-5,.,TRBD2,TGTGCCAGCAGCATTCGACTAGCCCCAGAGACCCAGTACTTC,CASSIRLAPETQYF
TRBV6-5,TRBJ1-5,.,TRBD1,TGTGCCAGCCAAGACAGGGGGCAAGGCAATCAGCCCCAGCATTTT,CASQDRGQGNQPQHF
TRBV4-1,TRBJ2-1,.,.,TGCGCCAGCAGCCAAGGTCCTAGCGCGACGTACAATGAGCAGTTCTTC,CASSQGPSATYNEQFF
TRBV10-1,TRBJ2-3,.,TRBD1,TGCGCCACCCGGGGACAGGGCACAGATACGCAGTATTTT,CATRGQGTDTQYF
TRBV5-1,TRBJ2-3,.,TRBD2,TGCGCCAGCAGCTTCGGACTAGCGGGAGGAGATACGCAGTATTTT,CASSFGLAGGDTQYF
TRBV11-2,TRBJ2-1,.,TRBD2,TGTGCCAGCAGCTTAGGGGGACTAGCGGGAGCCCTTGAGCAGTTCTTC,CASSLGGLAGALEQFF
TRBV4-3,TRBJ1-5,.,TRBD1,TGCGCCAGCAGCCAAAGGGAATTCCACAGGGGGGCCAATCAGCCCCAGCATTTT,CASSQREFHRGANQPQHF
TRBV6-5,TRBJ1-5,.,.,TGTGCCAGCAGTATTGGACCGGGCCTAGGGCAGCCCCAGCATTTT,CASSIGPGLGQPQHF
TRBV13,TRBJ1-2,.,.,TGTGCCAGCACCCTTACAGGGACAGGCTACACCTTC,CASTLTGTGYTF
TRBV5-8,TRBJ2-7,few,.,TGTGCCAGCAGCCGAGGGACGGAGAGCTCCTACGAGCAGTACTTC,CASSRGTESSYEQYF
TRBV24-1,TRBJ1-2,.,.,TGTGCCACCAGTTCGGACAGTTTCTATGGCTACACCTTC,CATSSDSFYGYTF
TRBV29-1,TRBJ2-3,.,TRBD2,TGCAGCGTGAGGACTAGCGCGGCTTTCGATACGCAGTATTTT,CSVRTSAAFDTQYF
TRBV6-1,TRBJ1-5,.,.,TGTGCCAGCACCCAGGGTGTGGGGAATCAGCCCCAGCATTTT,CASTQGVGNQPQHF
TRBV29-1,TRBJ2-7,few,TRBD1,TGCAGCGCTCGTAACAGGGGCGAGGGGATACAGCAGTACTTC,CSARNRGEGIQQYF
TRBV28,TRBJ2-6,.,.,TGTGCCAGCAGTTCTCGTGTGAGTTCTGGGGCCAACGTCCTGACTTTC,CASSSRVSSGANVLTF
TRBV23-1,TRBJ2-7,.,TRBD1,TGCGCCAGCAGTCAAGGGACAGGGAGAACCTACGAGCAGTACTTC,CASSQGTGRTYEQYF
TRBV28,TRBJ2-7,.,.,TGTGCCAGCAGTTTAGTTGCGCGGGAGCAGTACTTC,CASSLVAREQYF